These 26 T cell receptor beta chains originate from one sample sequenced in a study of blood T cell repertoires in COVID-19. This table comes from immunoSEQ multiplex PCR, and its TCRdb copy is limited to in-frame clones, with some not included. The table lists about 210,000 clones, more than 70% of them singletons. The sample comprised peripheral blood. These receptors were obtained from a human donor in a cohort sampled during active COVID-19.

This clone was recorded once. The chain carries TRBV5-1 and TRBJ2-5, with 8 bases fitting TRBD2. V was pared by 4 bases and J by 4 bases, with 18 bases of the junction left unmatched. Germline loops: CDR1 SGHRS, CDR2 YFSETQ. The CDR3 has 18 amino acids. In nucleotides, the CDR3 is TGCGCCAGCAGCGCACCCCGAGGTACTAGCGGAACAGGAGAGACCCAGTACTTC. Amino acids: CASSAPRGTSGTGETQYF.

This clone was observed a few times. The genes are TRBV7-9 and TRBJ2-3; tentatively, D is TRBD2 (6 bases). Trimming cost V 2 bases and J 2 bases, with 14 bases left between them. The CDR3 spans 16 residues. From germline, CDR1 is SEHNR and CDR2 FQNEAQ (reference sequence). In DNA form, the CDR3 reads TGTGCCAGCAGCTTAAGGGGTAGCGGATCCACAGATACGCAGTATTTT. Encoded protein: CASSLRGSGSTDTQYF.

V gene TRBV6-5 combines with J gene TRBJ1-4; the D is unclear. Germline lookup yields CDR1 MNHEY and CDR2 SVGAGI. The CDR3 is 14 residues long. V dropped 6 bases and J dropped 8 bases, with 16 bases sitting between them. The CDR3 sequence is CASSRYNEGEKLFF. The CDR3 bases are TGTGCCAGCAGCCGATATAATGAGGGCGAAAAACTGTTTTTT.

The chain combines TRBV28 with TRBJ1-2; possibly TRBD1 for D (5 bases). The CDR3 consists of 15 residues. V was shortened by 0 bases and J by 4 bases, with 12 bases between the two germline ends. Germline V CDR1 and CDR2: MDHEN, SYDVKM. The chain's CDR3 is CASSLWAGGGYGYTF. The CDR3, as DNA: TGTGCCAGCAGTTTATGGGCCGGGGGGGGCTATGGCTACACCTTC.

The genes are TRBV5-6 and TRBJ2-1; D perhaps matches TRBD1 (5 bases). The V gene lost 5 bases and the J gene lost 0 bases, with 12 bases spanning the gap. Looked up from germline, CDR1 is SGHDT and CDR2 is YYEEEE. CDR3 length: 15 amino acids. The CDR3 reads CASRQGLSSYNEQFF. The DNA for the CDR3 is TGTGCCAGCAGGCAGGGCCTAAGCTCCTACAATGAGCAGTTCTTC.

The V call is TRBV19, the J call TRBJ1-5; weak D call: TRBD1 (6 bases). Germline-derived CDR1 and CDR2 are LNHDA and SQIVND (reference sequence). CDR3 length: 16 amino acids. V was trimmed by 5 bases and J by 2 bases, leaving 16 bases between them. DNA for the CDR3: TGTGCCAGTAGTGCATTACAGGGAGCGGGCAATCAGCCCCAGCATTTT. Translation: CASSALQGAGNQPQHF.

In nucleotides, the CDR3 is TGCGCCAGCAGCTTGGGACAGCGGGCCGGGGAGCTGTTTTTT. Translating gives CASSLGQRAGELFF. The genes are TRBV5-1 and TRBJ2-2, with a tentative D call TRBD2 (6 bases). The germline V and J ends were trimmed by 0 bases and 6 bases, with 9 bases remaining between them. The germline V gene has CDR1 SGHRS and CDR2 YFSETQ. CDR3 length: 14 residues.

The chain combines TRBV2 with TRBJ1-4; no definite D call. Deletions cut 6 bases from V and 3 bases from J, with 20 bases between. The CDR3 length is 17 residues. Germline V gene sequence: CDR1 SNHLY, CDR2 FYNNEI. CDR3 in amino acids: CASRERRNSGANEKLFF. CDR3 DNA sequence: TGTGCCAGCAGGGAACGCCGAAACTCAGGCGCTAATGAAAAACTGTTTTTT.

The chain carries TRBV2 and TRBJ1-4; 10 bases are shared with TRBD1. CDR1 is SNHLY and CDR2 is FYNNEI in the germline V gene. The CDR3 is 13 residues long. V shed 6 bases and J 10 bases; nucleotides not matched to a gene: 5. The CDR3 loop is CASRPGQGGKLFF. The CDR3, as DNA: TGTGCCAGCAGACCCGGACAGGGGGGAAAACTGTTTTTT.

This clone was recorded a few times. The V and J genes are TRBV5-8 and TRBJ1-1; a weak D match, TRBD1 (6 bases). The CDR3 runs to 14 residues. CDR1 is SGHTS and CDR2 is YDEGEE in the germline V gene. The V end was cut by 0 bases, the J end by 4 bases, with 10 bases between. Here the CDR3 DNA reads TGTGCCAGCAGCTTGGCCGGGACACTCACTGAAGCTTTCTTT. It specifies CASSLAGTLTEAFF.

The chain is built from TRBV18 and TRBJ2-3; 13 nucleotides line up with TRBD2. This CDR3 comprises 16 residues. The V gene end was trimmed by 3 bases and the J gene end by 4 bases; junction bases not matched to a gene: 4. CDR1 is KGHSH and CDR2 is LQKENI in the germline V gene. The CDR3 bases are TGTGCCAGCTCACCCCGACTAGCGGGAGGCTCAGATACGCAGTATTTT. This sequence encodes CASSPRLAGGSDTQYF.

This sequence joins TRBV11-3 and TRBJ1-1; D not certain. Germline V CDR1 and CDR2: SGHNT, YENEEA. This CDR3 region has 13 residues. V dropped 4 bases and J dropped 7 bases, with 13 bases sitting between them. Here the CDR3 DNA reads TGTGCCAGCAGCTCGTCTCCGGGGTTTGAAGCTTTCTTT. Its translation: CASSSSPGFEAFF.

The chain recombines TRBV6-2 or TRBV6-3 with TRBJ1-4, with a weak D call TRBD1 (6 bases). The CDR3 has 15 amino acids. Germline loops: CDR1 MNHEY, CDR2 SVGEGT. The germline V and J ends were trimmed by 1 base and 7 bases, with 13 bases remaining between them. The CDR3 bases are TGTGCCAGCAGTTACTTGGCAGGGGCCGGTGAAAAACTGTTTTTT. This codes for CASSYLAGAGEKLFF.

The chain has TRBV6-5 and TRBJ1-3; D not certain. CDR3 length: 15 amino acids. Germline CDR1 MNHEY, CDR2 SVGAGI. V was clipped by 5 bases and J by 1 base, with 12 bases between them. CDR3 sequence: CASSPRGYSGNTIYF. The CDR3 coding sequence is TGTGCCAGCAGTCCTCGAGGCTATTCTGGAAACACCATATATTTT.

This rearrangement joins TRBV29-1 to TRBJ2-1; the match to TRBD1 covers 9 bases. Germline V gene sequence: CDR1 SQVTM, CDR2 ANQGSEA. The CDR3 runs to 13 residues. This CDR3 is CSTTGGVGNEQFF. In nucleotides, the CDR3 is TGCAGTACAACAGGGGGCGTGGGTAATGAGCAGTTCTTC.

The chain joins TRBV7-2 to TRBJ2-5; 9 bases line up with TRBD1. V was pared by 1 base and J by 3 bases, with 3 bases of the junction left unmatched. The CDR3 runs to 15 residues. Germline V CDR1 and CDR2: SGHTA, FQGNSA. The chain's CDR3 is CASSLDRDREETQYF. The CDR3 bases are TGTGCCAGCAGCTTAGACCGGGACAGGGAAGAGACCCAGTACTTC.

The rearrangement links TRBV15 to TRBJ2-7, with D unresolved. Trimming removed 1 base from V and 3 bases from J, with 7 bases in between. The CDR3 extends over 13 amino acids. Germline CDR1 reads LNHNV; CDR2 reads YYDKDF (reference sequence). The CDR3 DNA reads as TGTGCCACCAGCAGAGTAGATGGCTACGAGCAGTACTTC. Translating gives CATSRVDGYEQYF.

This clone was detected only once. The chain links TRBV11-3 to TRBJ2-2; D is unresolved. Germline values: CDR1 SGHNT, CDR2 YENEEA. The CDR3 is 12 amino acids. With 5 bases removed from V and 5 bases from J, the gap between germline ends came to 6 bases. This CDR3 is CASSRETGELFF. For the CDR3, the DNA is TGTGCCAGCAGCCGTGAGACCGGGGAGCTGTTTTTT.

The chain links TRBV5-4 to TRBJ2-3, with 11 bases fitting TRBD2. The CDR3 has 16 amino acids. The germline V gene has CDR1 SGHNT and CDR2 YYREEE (reference sequence). The ends lost 4 bases at V and 5 bases at J; junction bases unmatched: 9. The CDR3 DNA follows: TGTGCCAGCAGCCTGGGACTAGCGGTTCAGGGAGATACGCAGTATTTT. Its protein is CASSLGLAVQGDTQYF.

The V and J genes are TRBV19 and TRBJ1-6, with a tentative D call TRBD1 (5 bases). Trimming pared 6 bases from V and 10 bases from J, leaving 28 bases between. In germline, CDR1 is LNHDA, CDR2 SQIVND (reference sequence). The CDR3 length is 18 residues. The CDR3 sequence is CASREPGLSFPYASPLHF. In DNA form, the CDR3 reads TGTGCCAGTAGGGAACCGGGACTGAGCTTTCCCTATGCATCACCCCTCCACTTT.

Here the CDR3 DNA reads TGTGCCACCAGTGAGACAGGGACTCCCTCCAATCAGCCCCAGCATTTT. Translation: CATSETGTPSNQPQHF. The rearrangement joins TRBV24-1 to TRBJ1-5, with TRBD1 identical over 7 bases. The CDR3 covers 16 residues. V was clipped by 4 bases and J by 3 bases; unmatched bases: 8. The germline CDR1 and CDR2 sequences are KGHDR and SFDVKD.

This clone was counted ten times or more. The V gene is TRBV5-6, the J gene TRBJ2-7; TRBD2 might be the D (7 bases). The V gene's germline CDR1 is SGHDT and CDR2 YYEEEE. The CDR3 sequence is 13 residues long. Trimming shortened V by 9 bases and J by 7 bases, and 20 bases separated the two germline ends. The CDR3 spells CATSRGAGEEQYF. The CDR3 DNA reads as TGTGCCACCTCCCGGGGGGCCGGAGAGGAGCAGTACTTC.

This clone was observed a single time. The chain employs TRBV7-2 and TRBJ1-3, with 9 bases lining up with TRBD1. Germline-derived CDR1 and CDR2 are SGHTA and FQGNSA. The CDR3 length is 16 residues. Trimming removed 3 bases from V and 0 bases from J; junction bases left unmatched: 3. The CDR3 region is CASSFTGGYSGNTIYF. Here the CDR3 DNA reads TGTGCCAGCAGCTTTACAGGGGGCTACTCTGGAAACACCATATATTTT.

The rearrangement joins TRBV19 to TRBJ2-1, with TRBD2 identical over 7 bases. The CDR3 totals 17 residues. Germline lookup yields CDR1 LNHDA and CDR2 SQIVND (reference sequence). V lost 3 bases and J lost 5; bases outside the gene matches: 13. CDR3 in DNA: TGTGCCAGTAGTATCCAAGCCGGGGCGGGAGCCGACAATGAGCAGTTCTTC. Translating it yields CASSIQAGAGADNEQFF. The full variable domain, its missing parts supplied by reference TRBV19 and TRBJ2-1, is DGGITQSPKYLFRKEGQNVTLSCEQNLNHDAMYWYRQDPGQGLRLIYYSQIVNDFQKGDIAEGYSVSREKKESFPLTVTSAQKNPTAFYLCASSIQAGAGADNEQFFGPGTRLTVL.

The rearrangement uses TRBV6-5 and TRBJ1-5; possible D gene TRBD1, 5 bases. The CDR3 sequence is 14 residues long. CDR1 and CDR2 from the germline V gene are MNHEY and SVGAGI. V gave up 11 bases and J gave up 0 bases, with 14 bases separating them. The DNA of the CDR3 is TGTGCCGCTTCAAGGGGCCTTAGCAATCAGCCCCAGCATTTT. This sequence encodes CAASRGLSNQPQHF.

The chain links TRBV3-1 (or the pseudogene TRBV3-2) to TRBJ2-7; unclear D gene. CDR3 length: 13 amino acids. Trimming took 4 bases from V and 3 from J, leaving 10 bases between them. The germline CDR1 and CDR2 sequences are LGHDT and YNNKEL (reference sequence). CDR3 nucleotides: TGTGCCAGCAGCCTCGACTGGAACTACGAGCAGTACTTC. Residues: CASSLDWNYEQYF.